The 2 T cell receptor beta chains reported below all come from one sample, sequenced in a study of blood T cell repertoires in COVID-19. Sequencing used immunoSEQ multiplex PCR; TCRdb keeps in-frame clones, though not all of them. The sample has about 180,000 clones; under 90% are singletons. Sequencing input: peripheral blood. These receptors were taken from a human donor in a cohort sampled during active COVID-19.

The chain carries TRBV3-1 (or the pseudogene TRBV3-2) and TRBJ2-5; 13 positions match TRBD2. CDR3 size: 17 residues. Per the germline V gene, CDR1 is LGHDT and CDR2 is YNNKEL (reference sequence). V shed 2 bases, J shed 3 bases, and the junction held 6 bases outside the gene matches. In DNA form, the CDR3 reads TGTGCCAGCAGCCAAAAACTAGCGGGGGGGCTTAAAGAGACCCAGTACTTC. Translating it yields CASSQKLAGGLKETQYF.

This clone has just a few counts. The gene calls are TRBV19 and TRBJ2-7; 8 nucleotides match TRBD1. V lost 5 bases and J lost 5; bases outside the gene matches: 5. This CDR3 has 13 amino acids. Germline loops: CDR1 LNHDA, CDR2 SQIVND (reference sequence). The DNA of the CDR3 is TGTGCCAGTAGTCAGGGGGCGCGGGACGAGCAGTACTTC. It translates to CASSQGARDEQYF. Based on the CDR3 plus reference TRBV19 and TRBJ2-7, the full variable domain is DGGITQSPKYLFRKEGQNVTLSCEQNLNHDAMYWYRQDPGQGLRLIYYSQIVNDFQKGDIAEGYSVSREKKESFPLTVTSAQKNPTAFYLCASSQGARDEQYFGPGTRLTVT.